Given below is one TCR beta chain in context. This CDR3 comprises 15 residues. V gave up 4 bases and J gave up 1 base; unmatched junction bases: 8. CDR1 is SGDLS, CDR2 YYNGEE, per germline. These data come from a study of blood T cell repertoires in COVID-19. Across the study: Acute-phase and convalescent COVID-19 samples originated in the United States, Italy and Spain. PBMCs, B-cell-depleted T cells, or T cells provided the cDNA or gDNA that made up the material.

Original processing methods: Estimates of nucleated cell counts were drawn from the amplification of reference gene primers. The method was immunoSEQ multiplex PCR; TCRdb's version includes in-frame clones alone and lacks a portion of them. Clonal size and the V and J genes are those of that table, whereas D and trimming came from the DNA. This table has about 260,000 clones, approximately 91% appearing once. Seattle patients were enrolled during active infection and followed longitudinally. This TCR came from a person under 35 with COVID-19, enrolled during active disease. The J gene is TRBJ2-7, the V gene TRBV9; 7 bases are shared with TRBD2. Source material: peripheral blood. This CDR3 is CASSPGDYGSYEQYF. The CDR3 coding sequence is TGTGCCAGCAGCCCGGGGGACTACGGGTCCTACGAGCAGTACTTC.